Listed below are T cell receptor beta chains from one sample, sequenced in a study of blood T cell repertoires in COVID-19. The repertoire was sequenced with immunoSEQ multiplex PCR; TCRdb's copy has only in-frame clones and lacks some. The sample yields tens of thousands of clones, roughly 80% seen once. Input material: peripheral blood. The source is a human donor in a cohort sampled during active COVID-19. Both conserved end residues are part of each CDR3. The D gene is left open where the match is weak. For some rows the clone size is stated as once, few or many, or as a class when expanded; others skip it.

abundance,j_gene,d_gene,v_gene,CDR3aa,CDR3nt
.,TRBJ2-3,.,TRBV11-2,CASSPRDFTDTQYF,TGTGCCAGCAGCCCCCGGGACTTCACAGATACGCAGTATTTT
.,TRBJ1-5,.,TRBV7-8,CASSLQGSGQPQHF,TGTGCCAGCAGCTTACAGGGGTCGGGTCAGCCCCAGCATTTT
.,TRBJ2-7,TRBD2,TRBV20-1,CSASLPGGTGDEQYF,TGCAGTGCTAGTTTGCCGGGAGGCACGGGCGACGAGCAGTACTTC
.,TRBJ2-7,TRBD2,TRBV7-9,CASSLEGSVGGHEQYF,TGTGCCAGCAGCTTAGAAGGGTCGGTGGGAGGGCACGAGCAGTACTTC
once,TRBJ1-2,.,TRBV10-3,CATSSTGRYGYTF,TGTGCCACCTCGAGTACAGGACGCTATGGCTACACCTTC
.,TRBJ2-1,TRBD2,TRBV7-9,CASSSGTTYNEQFF,TGTGCCAGCAGTTCCGGGACTACCTACAATGAGCAGTTCTTC
few,TRBJ1-5,.,TRBV2,CASSESAVGPQHF,TGTGCCAGCAGTGAGTCTGCCGTGGGCCCCCAGCATTTT
.,TRBJ2-7,.,TRBV28,CASKGTPYEQYF,TGTGCCAGCAAAGGGACACCCTACGAGCAGTACTTC
.,TRBJ2-5,.,TRBV5-6,CASSFLRGETQYF,TGTGCCAGCAGCTTTCTGAGAGGCGAGACCCAGTACTTC
.,TRBJ1-1,TRBD1,TRBV5-1,CASTRTGMNTEAFF,TGCGCCAGCACCCGGACAGGAATGAACACTGAAGCTTTCTTT
.,TRBJ1-1,TRBD1,TRBV5-1,CASSFRQGNTEAFF,TGCGCCAGCAGCTTTCGACAGGGGAACACTGAAGCTTTCTTT
.,TRBJ1-5,.,TRBV7-9,CASSPRGNQPQHF,TGTGCCAGCAGCCCCAGGGGCAATCAGCCCCAGCATTTT
.,TRBJ2-3,TRBD2,TRBV6-5,CATRGLAEDTQYF,TGTGCCACCAGAGGACTAGCCGAAGATACGCAGTATTTT
.,TRBJ2-2,.,TRBV29-1,CSEPEPGGELFF,TGCAGCGAGCCCGAACCGGGCGGGGAGCTGTTTTTT
.,TRBJ2-3,TRBD2,TRBV5-4,CASSLGTSRRDTQYF,TGTGCCAGCAGCTTGGGGACTAGCAGAAGAGATACGCAGTATTTT
.,TRBJ2-5,.,TRBV4-1,CASSQGSGVETQYF,TGCGCCAGCAGCCAAGGATCAGGGGTTGAGACCCAGTACTTC
.,TRBJ1-4,.,TRBV5-1,CASSPRGINEKLFF,TGCGCCAGCAGCCCCCGGGGAATTAATGAAAAACTGTTTTTT
.,TRBJ2-7,TRBD2,TRBV11-2,CASSWTSGGTYEQYF,TGTGCCAGCAGTTGGACTAGCGGGGGTACCTACGAGCAGTACTTC
.,TRBJ1-5,.,TRBV10-2,CASSVQYNQPQHF,TGCGCCAGCAGTGTACAGTACAATCAGCCCCAGCATTTT
once,TRBJ1-2,.,TRBV5-1,CASSPGQLANYGYTF,TGCGCCAGCAGCCCAGGACAGTTAGCTAACTATGGCTACACCTTC
once,TRBJ2-2,TRBD2,TRBV5-4,CASSLLAGNTGELFF,TGTGCCAGCAGCTTGTTAGCGGGGAACACCGGGGAGCTGTTTTTT
.,TRBJ2-2,.,TRBV10-3,CAISESRDSGELFF,TGTGCCATCAGTGAGTCGAGAGACTCCGGGGAGCTGTTTTTT
.,TRBJ2-5,.,TRBV4-1,CASSPGGRQETQYF,TGCGCCAGCAGCCCTGGCGGCCGCCAAGAGACCCAGTACTTC
once,TRBJ1-3,TRBD1,TRBV5-1,CASSLQGGAVGNTIYF,TGCGCCAGCAGCTTGCAGGGGGGCGCGGTTGGAAACACCATATATTTT
.,TRBJ1-6,TRBD1,TRBV5-1,CASSLGQGVTPLHF,TGCGCCAGCAGCTTGGGACAGGGTGTGACACCCCTCCACTTT
few,TRBJ1-1,TRBD1,TRBV5-4,CASSGRDRGRIGSRTEAFF,TGTGCCAGCAGCGGAAGGGACAGGGGGAGAATCGGGAGTAGGACTGAAGCTTTCTTT
few,TRBJ1-3,TRBD1,TRBV29-1,CSVMTGASGNTIYF,TGCAGCGTCATGACAGGGGCCTCTGGAAACACCATATATTTT
.,TRBJ2-7,TRBD2,TRBV7-9,CASSHRRTSGESEQYF,TGTGCCAGCAGCCACCGTCGGACTAGCGGGGAAAGCGAGCAGTACTTC
.,TRBJ2-7,TRBD1,TRBV6-6,CASSPRRGLSEQYF,TGTGCCAGCAGCCCCCGCAGGGGGTTATCGGAGCAGTACTTC
once,TRBJ1-6,TRBD1,TRBV5-1,CASSFQQGVDSPLHF,TGCGCCAGCAGCTTCCAACAGGGGGTGGATTCACCCCTCCACTTT
.,TRBJ1-5,.,TRBV4-1,CASSQDPRGNQPQHF,TGCGCCAGCAGCCAAGACCCCAGGGGCAATCAGCCCCAGCATTTT
.,TRBJ1-4,TRBD1,TRBV27,CASSSRQGGEKLFF,TGTGCCAGCAGTTCGCGGCAGGGGGGTGAAAAACTGTTTTTT
.,TRBJ1-5,.,TRBV28,CAIEDSNQPQHF,TGTGCCATAGAGGATAGCAATCAGCCCCAGCATTTT
.,TRBJ1-2,TRBD1,TRBV28,CASSAKLSGGGDGYTF,TGTGCCAGCAGCGCTAAACTCTCCGGAGGGGGCGATGGCTACACCTTC
once,TRBJ1-4,TRBD1,TRBV2,CASNREDRGGEKLFF,TGTGCCAGCAATCGGGAGGACAGGGGGGGCGAAAAACTGTTTTTT
.,TRBJ2-7,TRBD2,TRBV18,CASSPRTSGQAYEQYF,TGTGCCAGCTCACCCCGGACTAGCGGTCAGGCCTACGAGCAGTACTTC
.,TRBJ2-1,TRBD2,TRBV19,CASKLLAGGVNEQFF,TGTGCCAGTAAACTACTAGCGGGAGGGGTAAATGAGCAGTTCTTC
.,TRBJ1-3,TRBD1,TRBV25-1,CASSITGTGDGNTIYF,TGTGCCAGCAGTATCACCGGGACAGGGGATGGAAACACCATATATTTT
few,TRBJ1-3,.,TRBV7-9,CASSLAASSGNTIYF,TGTGCCAGCAGCTTAGCAGCGAGCTCTGGAAACACCATATATTTT
.,TRBJ1-3,TRBD1,TRBV27,CASRERGTGIIGNTIYF,TGTGCCAGCAGAGAGAGAGGGACAGGGATCATTGGAAACACCATATATTTT
.,TRBJ2-5,TRBD2,TRBV9,CASSVSMGRVETQYF,TGTGCCAGCAGCGTATCTATGGGGAGGGTGGAGACCCAGTACTTC
.,TRBJ1-2,TRBD1,TRBV10-2,CASKYGQGLNYGYTF,TGCGCCTCCAAGTACGGACAGGGACTTAACTATGGCTACACCTTC
.,TRBJ1-3,TRBD1,TRBV28,CASSTGAFSGNTIYF,TGTGCCAGCTCGACAGGGGCCTTCTCTGGAAACACCATATATTTT
.,TRBJ1-1,.,TRBV29-1,CSVVQTSEAFF,TGCAGCGTTGTACAGACATCTGAAGCTTTCTTT
.,TRBJ2-7,TRBD1,TRBV9,CASSVSVGGTGDYEQYF,TGTGCCAGCAGCGTATCGGTGGGGGGGACAGGGGACTACGAGCAGTACTTC
.,TRBJ2-5,TRBD2,TRBV6-5,CASTRTREETQYF,TGTGCCAGCACCCGGACTAGAGAAGAGACCCAGTACTTC
.,TRBJ1-5,TRBD1,TRBV3-1/TRBV3-2,CASSQNVGQAIPQHF,TGTGCCAGCAGCCAAAACGTGGGACAGGCGATTCCCCAGCATTTT
.,TRBJ1-3,TRBD1,TRBV5-1,CASTRTGSSSGNTIYF,TGCGCCAGCACCAGGACAGGTTCGAGCTCTGGAAACACCATATATTTT
.,TRBJ2-5,TRBD2,TRBV3-1/TRBV3-2,CASSASGTSGHPLRETQYF,TGTGCCAGCAGCGCCTCCGGGACTAGCGGCCACCCCCTCAGGGAGACCCAGTACTTC
.,TRBJ2-5,.,TRBV5-6,CASSSSLRPQETQYF,TGTGCCAGCAGCTCGTCTCTGAGGCCACAAGAGACCCAGTACTTC
.,TRBJ2-7,TRBD1,TRBV6-5,CASSYGGQVYEQYF,TGTGCCAGCAGTTACGGAGGACAGGTTTACGAGCAGTACTTC
.,TRBJ1-3,TRBD1,TRBV6-1,CASSERRGQGFSGNTIYF,TGTGCCAGCAGTGAACGGAGGGGACAGGGGTTCTCTGGAAACACCATATATTTT
.,TRBJ1-3,.,TRBV5-1,CASSATIGNTIYF,TGCGCCAGCAGCGCGACAATAGGAAACACCATATATTTT
few,TRBJ1-3,.,TRBV19,CASPDYSGNTIYF,TGTGCCAGTCCAGATTACTCTGGAAACACCATATATTTT